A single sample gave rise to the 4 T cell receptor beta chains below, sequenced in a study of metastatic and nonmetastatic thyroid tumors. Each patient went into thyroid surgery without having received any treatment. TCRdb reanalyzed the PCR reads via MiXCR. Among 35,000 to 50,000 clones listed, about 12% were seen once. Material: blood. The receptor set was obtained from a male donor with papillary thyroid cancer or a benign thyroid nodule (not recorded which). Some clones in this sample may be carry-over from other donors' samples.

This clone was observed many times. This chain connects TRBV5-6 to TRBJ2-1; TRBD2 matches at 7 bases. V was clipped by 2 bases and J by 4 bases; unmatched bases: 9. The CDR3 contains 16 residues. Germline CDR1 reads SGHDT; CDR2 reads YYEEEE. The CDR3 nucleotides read TGTGCCAGCAGCTTTTCGGGAGGAGGGAAGTACAATGAGCAGTTCTTC. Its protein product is CASSFSGGGKYNEQFF.

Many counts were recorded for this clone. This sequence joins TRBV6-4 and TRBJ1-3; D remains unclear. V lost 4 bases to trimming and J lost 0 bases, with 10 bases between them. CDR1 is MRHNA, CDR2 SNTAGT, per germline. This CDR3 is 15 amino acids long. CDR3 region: CASSVSFISGNTIYF. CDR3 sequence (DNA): TGTGCCAGCAGTGTATCGTTCATCTCTGGAAACACCATATATTTT.

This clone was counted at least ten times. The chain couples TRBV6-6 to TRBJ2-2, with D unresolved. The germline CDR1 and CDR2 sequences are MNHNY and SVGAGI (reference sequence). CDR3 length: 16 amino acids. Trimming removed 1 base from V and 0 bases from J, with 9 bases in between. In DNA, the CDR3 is TGTGCCAGCAGTTACTTTGGGGTCGCGAACACCGGGGAGCTGTTTTTT. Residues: CASSYFGVANTGELFF.

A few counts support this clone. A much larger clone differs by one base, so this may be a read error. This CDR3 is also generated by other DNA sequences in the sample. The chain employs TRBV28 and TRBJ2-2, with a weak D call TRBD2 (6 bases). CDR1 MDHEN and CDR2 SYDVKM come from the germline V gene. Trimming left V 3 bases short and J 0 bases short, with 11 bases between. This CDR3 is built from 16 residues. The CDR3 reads CASSFPLAPNTGELFF. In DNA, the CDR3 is TGTGCCAGCAGTTTTCCTCTAGCGCCGAACACCGGGGAGCTGTTTTTT.